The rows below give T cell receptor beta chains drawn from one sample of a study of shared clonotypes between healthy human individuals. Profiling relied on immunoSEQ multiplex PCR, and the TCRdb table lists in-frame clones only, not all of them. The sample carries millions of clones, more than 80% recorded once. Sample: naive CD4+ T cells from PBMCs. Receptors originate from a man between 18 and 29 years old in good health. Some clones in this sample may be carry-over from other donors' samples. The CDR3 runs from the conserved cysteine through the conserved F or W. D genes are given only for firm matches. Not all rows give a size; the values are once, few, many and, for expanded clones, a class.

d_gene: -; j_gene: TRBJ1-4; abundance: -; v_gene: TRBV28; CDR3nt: TGTGCCAGCAGTTTAAGCGGGCAAGCGGTAAAACTGTTTTTT; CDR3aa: CASSLSGQAVKLFF
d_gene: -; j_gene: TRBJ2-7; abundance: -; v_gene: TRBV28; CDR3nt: TGTGCCAGCAGTTTAGTCAATGGGGGGTCTTACGAGCAGTACTTC; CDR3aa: CASSLVNGGSYEQYF
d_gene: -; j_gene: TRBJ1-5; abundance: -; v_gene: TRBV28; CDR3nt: TGTGCCAGCAGTCGGCCGGGACACCATCCCTATTGGAATCAGCCCCAGCATTTT; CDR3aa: CASSRPGHHPYWNQPQHF
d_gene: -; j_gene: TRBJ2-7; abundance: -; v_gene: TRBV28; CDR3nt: TGTGCCAGCAGTTTCCTCGCACTGACCTACGAGCAGTACTTC; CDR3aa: CASSFLALTYEQYF
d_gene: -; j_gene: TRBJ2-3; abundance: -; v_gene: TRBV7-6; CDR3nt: TGTGCCAGCAGCTTTGACCCTAGAATCCCTAACACAGATACGCAGTATTTT; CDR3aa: CASSFDPRIPNTDTQYF
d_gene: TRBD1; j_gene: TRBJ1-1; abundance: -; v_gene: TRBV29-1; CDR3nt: TGCAGCGTTGGGGGACCGGGACAGGGGGCCGGGAACACTGAAGCTTTCTTT; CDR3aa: CSVGGPGQGAGNTEAFF
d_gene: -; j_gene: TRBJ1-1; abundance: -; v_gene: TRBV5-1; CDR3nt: TGCGCCAGCACCACTTCGGGGGCGGGGGCAATCACTGAAGCTTTCTTT; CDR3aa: CASTTSGAGAITEAFF
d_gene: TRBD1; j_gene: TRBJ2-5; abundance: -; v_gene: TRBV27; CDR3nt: TGTGCCAGCAGTCGGACAGGAGAGACCCAGTACTTC; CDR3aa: CASSRTGETQYF
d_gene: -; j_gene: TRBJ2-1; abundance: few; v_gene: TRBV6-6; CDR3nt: TGTGCCAGCAGTTACATTGGCGGGCCCTACAATGAGCAGTTCTTC; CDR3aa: CASSYIGGPYNEQFF
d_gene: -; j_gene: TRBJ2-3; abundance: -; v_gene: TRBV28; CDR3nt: TGTGCCAGCAGTTCTCAGTCGGACAGCACTAGCACAGATACGCAGTATTTT; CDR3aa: CASSSQSDSTSTDTQYF
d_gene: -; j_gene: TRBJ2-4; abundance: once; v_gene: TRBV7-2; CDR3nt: TGTGCCAGCAGCTTAGGTGGGATTGGGGAAAACATTCAGTACTTC; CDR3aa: CASSLGGIGENIQYF
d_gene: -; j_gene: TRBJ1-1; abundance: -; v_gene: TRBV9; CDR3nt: TGTGCCAGCACCCGGGGGATGAACACTGAAGCTTTCTTT; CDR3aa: CASTRGMNTEAFF
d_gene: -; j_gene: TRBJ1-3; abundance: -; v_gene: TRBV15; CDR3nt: TGTGCCACCAGCAGAGATCCGGCAGGTCACTCTGGAAACACCATATATTTT; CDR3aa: CATSRDPAGHSGNTIYF